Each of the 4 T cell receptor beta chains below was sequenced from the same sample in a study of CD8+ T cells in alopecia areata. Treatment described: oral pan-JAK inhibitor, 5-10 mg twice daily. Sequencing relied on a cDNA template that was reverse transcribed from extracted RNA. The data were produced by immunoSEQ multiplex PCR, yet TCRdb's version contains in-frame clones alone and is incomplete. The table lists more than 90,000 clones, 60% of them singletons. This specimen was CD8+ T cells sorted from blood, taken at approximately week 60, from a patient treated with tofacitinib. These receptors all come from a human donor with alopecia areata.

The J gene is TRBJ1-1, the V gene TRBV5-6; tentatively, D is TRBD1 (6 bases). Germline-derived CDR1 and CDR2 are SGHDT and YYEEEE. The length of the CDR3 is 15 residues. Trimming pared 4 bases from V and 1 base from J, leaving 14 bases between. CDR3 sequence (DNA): TGTGCCAGCAGCATTTACAGGGTACCGAACACTGAAGCTTTCTTT. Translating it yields CASSIYRVPNTEAFF.

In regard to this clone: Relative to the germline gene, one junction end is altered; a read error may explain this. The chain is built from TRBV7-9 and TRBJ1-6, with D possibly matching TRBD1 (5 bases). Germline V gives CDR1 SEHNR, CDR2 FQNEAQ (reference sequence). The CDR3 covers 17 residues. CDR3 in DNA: TGTGCCAGCAGCATAGCCCAGGGAGAGCCCGAGGGTTCACCCCTCCACTTT. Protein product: CASSIAQGEPEGSPLHF.

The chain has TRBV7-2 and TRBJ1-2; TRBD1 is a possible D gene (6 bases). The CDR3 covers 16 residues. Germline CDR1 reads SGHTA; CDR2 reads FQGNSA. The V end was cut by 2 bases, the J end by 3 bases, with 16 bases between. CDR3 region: CASSLFLGGAYYGYTF. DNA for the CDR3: TGTGCCAGCAGCTTATTTTTGGGGGGCGCGTACTATGGCTACACCTTC.

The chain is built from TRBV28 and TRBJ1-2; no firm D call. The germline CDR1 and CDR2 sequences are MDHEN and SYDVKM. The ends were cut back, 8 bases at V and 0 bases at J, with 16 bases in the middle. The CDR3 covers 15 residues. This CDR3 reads CASSTATSANYGYTF. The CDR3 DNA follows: TGTGCCAGCTCAACCGCTACATCAGCTAACTATGGCTACACCTTC.